The 9 T cell receptor beta chains presented below share a single source sample, sequenced in a study of low-dose radiotherapy and immunotherapy resistance in tumors. Priming of first-strand cDNA relied on TRAV- and TRBV-specific primers (covering alpha and beta chains). With a V-primer adapter and a constant-region primer, TCRs were amplified for about 19 PCR cycles. TCRdb analysed the reads with MiXCR anew, one entry per CDR3 protein. The sample carries more than 90,000 distinct CDR3 sequences, about a fifth recorded once. The time point denotes: after trial treatment. This sample's treatment: LDRT plus nivolumab, ipilimumab, low-dose cyclophosphamide and aspirin (RACIN trial). This specimen was PBMCs, taken after low-dose radiotherapy plus immunotherapy. These receptors all come from a male donor with prostate cancer.

This clonotype appeared once. A far larger clone differs by one base, so this is likely a read error. This sequence joins TRBV5-3 and TRBJ2-6; a weak D match, TRBD2 (6 bases). TRBV5-3 is annotated as an ORF whose role is uncertain. The CDR3 consists of 18 residues. The V end lost 4 bases, the J end lost 1 base, and 18 bases lay between the germline ends. CDR3 sequence reads: CARSPGVRVGSGANVLTF. The CDR3 region has the DNA TGTGCCAGAAGCCCGGGGGTGAGGGTAGGGTCTGGGGCCAACGTCCTGACTTTC.

This clonotype showed up many times. This chain joins TRBV19 and TRBJ1-1, with unresolved D. The CDR3 extends over 13 amino acids. Germline V CDR1 and CDR2: LNHDA, SQIVND (reference sequence). Trimming took off 4 bases at V and 2 bases at J, with 8 bases between the two ends. This CDR3 reads CASSTARNTEAFF. The DNA for the CDR3 is TGTGCCAGTAGTACAGCGAGAAACACTGAAGCTTTCTTT.

This clonotype was observed a single time. This sequence joins TRBV28 and TRBJ2-7; D uncertain. The CDR3 has 13 residues. The V gene lost 6 bases and the J gene lost 2 bases, with 11 bases spanning the gap. CDR1 is MDHEN, CDR2 SYDVKM, per germline. The DNA of the CDR3 is TGTGCCAGCAGCATTAGTAGGGCCTACGAGCAGTACTTC. Its translation is CASSISRAYEQYF.

This clonotype came up a few times. This sequence may be a read error, since a much larger clone differs from it by one base. The CDR3 sequence: CASGMVQYNEQFF. Here the CDR3 DNA reads TGTGCCAGTGGTATGGTACAATACAATGAGCAGTTCTTC. This sequence joins TRBV19 and TRBJ2-1; no reliable D call. The CDR3 consists of 13 residues. In germline, CDR1 is LNHDA, CDR2 SQIVND (reference sequence).

There are many counts of this clonotype. This chain joins TRBV10-3 and TRBJ2-1; 8 bases are shared with TRBD2. The CDR3 has 14 amino acids. V lost 7 bases, J lost 9 bases, and 11 bases stayed unmatched. In germline, CDR1 is ENHRY, CDR2 SYGVKD. This CDR3 is CAITPREGSAEQFF. In DNA, the CDR3 is TGTGCCATCACCCCACGGGAGGGATCGGCTGAGCAGTTCTTC.

A few counts support this clonotype. V gene TRBV5-1 combines with J gene TRBJ1-1; D is ambiguous. Germline V gene data show CDR1 as SGHRS and CDR2 as YFSETQ. V was cut by 6 bases and J by 4 bases, with 19 bases left in between. The CDR3 consists of 15 residues. The chain's CDR3 is CASKSSGEFGTEAFF. For the CDR3, the DNA is TGCGCCAGCAAAAGCAGTGGAGAGTTTGGCACTGAAGCTTTCTTT. The complete variable domain, with remaining parts taken from reference TRBV5-1 and TRBJ1-1, reads KAGVTQTPRYLIKTRGQQVTLSCSPISGHRSVSWYQQTPGQGLQFLFEYFSETQRNKGNFPGRFSGRQFSNSRSEMNVSTLELGDSALYLCASKSSGEFGTEAFFGQGTRLTVV.

This clonotype was recorded many times. The chain combines TRBV7-2 with TRBJ1-1; 7 bases match TRBD1. This CDR3 contains 14 residues. The V segment lost 2 bases and the J segment 9 bases; nucleotides outside the gene matches: 9. The germline gives CDR1 SGHTA, CDR2 FQGNSA. CDR3 nucleotides: TGTGCCAGCAGCTTACAGGGGGTTACTACACAAGCTTTCTTT. Its translation is CASSLQGVTTQAFF.

This clonotype was detected ten times or more. The chain couples TRBV7-8 to TRBJ2-5; 8 bases are shared with TRBD1. The CDR3 spans 13 residues. CDR1 is SGHVS and CDR2 is FQNEAQ in the germline V gene. With V trimmed by 5 bases and J by 4 bases, 3 bases remained unmatched. DNA for the CDR3: TGTGCCAGCAGCCCACAGGGGGGAGAGACCCAGTACTTC. It is translated as CASSPQGGETQYF.

This clonotype was recorded many times. The chain links TRBV12-3 or TRBV12-4 to TRBJ2-7, with D uncertain. The ends were cut back, 7 bases at V and 0 bases at J, with 10 bases in the middle. CDR3 length equals 13 residues. The CDR3 here is CASNPGGSYEQYF. The CDR3, as DNA: TGTGCCAGCAATCCGGGCGGCTCCTACGAGCAGTACTTC.